The 28 T cell receptor beta chains presented below share a single source sample, sequenced in a study of T cell repertoires in cytomegalovirus infection. TCRdb fed the reads into MiXCR, producing one record per CDR3 protein. Of approximately 990,000 distinct CDR3 sequences listed, around 31% are singletons. These receptors have no known antigen. The sample in question was cultured CD8+ T cells from PBMCs, obtained from culture after CMV antigen stimulation. Source of these receptors: a human donor in good health (CMV status not recorded). Some clones in this sample may be carry-over from other donors' samples.

The chain combines TRBV7-9 with TRBJ2-7; D is possibly TRBD2 (5 bases). Trimming took 5 bases from V and 0 from J, leaving 14 bases between them. The CDR3 sequence is 15 residues long. Looked up from germline, CDR1 is SEHNR and CDR2 is FQNEAQ (reference sequence). The CDR3 loop is CASSPPWTDSYEQYF. CDR3 bases: TGTGCCAGCAGCCCTCCATGGACTGACTCCTACGAGCAGTACTTC.

V gene TRBV4-1 combines with J gene TRBJ1-4, with no clear D. V was clipped by 0 bases and J by 6 bases, with 14 bases between them. The CDR3 totals 16 residues. From germline, CDR1 is MGHRA and CDR2 YSYEKL. CDR3 sequence (DNA): TGCGCCAGCAGCCAAGATCAGGTCTGGTCAGATGAAAAACTGTTTTTT. This translates into CASSQDQVWSDEKLFF.

V is TRBV12-3 or TRBV12-4 and J is TRBJ2-3; possibly TRBD1 for D (6 bases). Deletions cut 7 bases from V and 6 bases from J, with 17 bases between. The CDR3 consists of 14 residues. The CDR3 sequence is CASTLGAPRDTQYF. DNA of the CDR3: TGTGCCAGCACCTTGGGGGCCCCTCGGGATACGCAGTATTTT.

Regarding this clonotype: A junction end diverges from the germline sequence, so it may reflect a read error. The chain employs TRBV28 and TRBJ1-1; 8 bases fit TRBD1. CDR3 length: 15 amino acids. Germline V lookup: CDR1 MDHEN, CDR2 SYDVKM. The chain's CDR3 is CASNLGTGVNTEAFF. The CDR3 DNA is TGTGCCAGCAATTTAGGGACAGGTGTGAACACTGAAGCTTTCTTT. Complete variable domain (other parts from reference TRBV28 and TRBJ1-1): DVKVTQSSRYLVKRTGEKVFLECVQDMDHENMFWYRQDPGLGLRLIYFSYDVKMKEKGDIPEGYSVSREKKERFSLILESASTNQTSMYLCASNLGTGVNTEAFFGQGTRLTVV.

This clonotype was observed a handful of times. The V and J genes are TRBV10-3 and TRBJ2-3; 11 positions agree with TRBD1. The CDR3 sequence is 18 residues long. With V trimmed by 6 bases and J by 2 bases, 13 bases remained unmatched. CDR1 is ENHRY and CDR2 is SYGVKD in the germline V gene. The CDR3 DNA reads as TGTGCCATCAGATCGGGGACAGGGGGACCTACTCCCACAGATACGCAGTATTTT. It is translated as CAIRSGTGGPTPTDTQYF.

This chain uses TRBV12-3 or TRBV12-4 with TRBJ2-3, with a possible D match to TRBD2 (6 bases). The CDR3 is made up of 16 amino acids. V was pared by 4 bases and J by 0 bases, with 14 bases between. CDR3 region: CASSSGEMLSTDTQYF. CDR3 nucleotides: TGTGCCAGCAGTTCGGGGGAGATGCTGAGCACAGATACGCAGTATTTT.

This clonotype was seen at least ten times. The chain carries TRBV7-2 and TRBJ1-2; maybe TRBD1 (5 bases). Trimming stripped 0 bases from V and 4 bases from J, with 15 bases between. The V gene's germline CDR1 is SGHTA and CDR2 FQGNSA. The CDR3 spans 16 residues. This CDR3 is CASSLAQRGAGYGYTF. The CDR3 nucleotides read TGTGCCAGCAGCTTAGCGCAAAGGGGCGCTGGCTATGGCTACACCTTC.

The genes are TRBV5-1 and TRBJ1-5; D gene ambiguous. This CDR3 is built from 14 residues. Germline CDR1 is SGHRS and CDR2 is YFSETQ. V was shortened by 5 bases and J by 1 base, with 10 bases between the two germline ends. The CDR3 DNA reads TGCGCCAGCAGATATGGCCAGAGCAATCAGCCCCAGCATTTT. Residues: CASRYGQSNQPQHF.

The J gene is TRBJ2-4, the V gene TRBV7-9, with 7 bases aligning to TRBD1. Germline V CDR1 and CDR2: SEHNR, FQNEAQ (reference sequence). CDR3 length: 17 amino acids. The J segment lost 0 bases and the V segment lost 5 bases, leaving 10 bases of the junction unmatched. This chain's CDR3 is CASSTGQAGLAKNIQYF. The CDR3 DNA sequence: TGTGCCAGCAGCACCGGACAGGCAGGTTTAGCCAAAAACATTCAGTACTTC.

This clonotype has a count of ten or more. The J gene is TRBJ1-1, the V gene TRBV7-6; TRBD1 is a possible D gene (5 bases). CDR3 size: 15 residues. CDR1 and CDR2 from the germline V gene are SGHVS and FNYEAQ. Trimming removed 1 base from V and 0 bases from J, with 9 bases in between. The CDR3 here is CASSLGGIVNTEAFF. As DNA, the CDR3 is TGTGCCAGCAGCTTAGGGGGCATAGTGAACACTGAAGCTTTCTTT.

This clonotype turned up a few times. V and J are TRBV5-1 and TRBJ1-2, with D perhaps matching TRBD1 (5 bases). The V and J ends lost 1 base and 0 bases respectively, with 16 bases between them. The CDR3 runs 17 residues. Germline V CDR1 and CDR2: SGHRS, YFSETQ. This chain's CDR3 is CASSLTGGSPANYGYTF. DNA of the CDR3: TGCGCCAGCAGCTTGACAGGAGGATCTCCGGCTAACTATGGCTACACCTTC.

Remarks on this clonotype: A junction end diverges from the germline sequence, so it may reflect a read error. V usage is TRBV9 and J usage is TRBJ1-1; D is undetermined. The germline V gene has CDR1 SGDLS and CDR2 YYNGEE. The length of the CDR3 is 11 residues. The CDR3, as DNA: TGTGCCAGTTCGTCAAACACTAAAGCTTTCTTT. It translates to CASSSNTKAFF.

The J gene is TRBJ1-2, the V gene TRBV25-1; the D is unclear. Germline V gene data show CDR1 as MGHDK and CDR2 as SYGVNS. V gave up 0 bases and J gave up 3 bases, with 17 bases separating them. CDR3 length equals 17 residues. The DNA for the CDR3 is TGTGCCAGCAGTGAATATCTCCCAGAACCCTCCTACTATGGCTACACCTTC. Its protein is CASSEYLPEPSYYGYTF.

This clonotype was observed at least ten times. The chain combines TRBV7-2 with TRBJ1-5, with D uncertain. The CDR3 has 17 amino acids. V shed 2 bases and J shed 0 bases, with 14 bases lying between them. Germline CDR1 and CDR2: SGHTA and FQGNSA. The CDR3, as DNA: TGTGCCAGCAGCTTACGGCACGGCCTATATAGCAATCAGCCCCAGCATTTT. Its protein is CASSLRHGLYSNQPQHF.

The table lists this clonotype with a few counts. V gene TRBV20-1 combines with J gene TRBJ2-7, with TRBD1 matching 7 bases. Losses at the gene ends were 1 base for V and 2 bases for J; bases not matched to a gene: 11. The CDR3 spans 16 residues. The germline V gene encodes CDR1 DFQATT and CDR2 SNEGSKA (reference sequence). Here the CDR3 reads CSARVINLQGTYEQYV. The CDR3 coding sequence is TGCAGTGCTAGAGTTATAAACCTACAGGGGACCTACGAGCAGTACGTC.

This clonotype was observed a few times. The J gene is TRBJ2-2, the V gene TRBV25-1; D is possibly TRBD1 or TRBD2 (5 bases each). The V and J ends lost 3 bases and 4 bases respectively, with 18 bases between them. Germline CDR1 is MGHDK and CDR2 is SYGVNS. CDR3 length: 17 residues. The DNA for the CDR3 is TGTGCCAGCAGTGAGTTTTTCAGGGACGTCGGCACCGGGGAGCTGTTTTTT. Translating gives CASSEFFRDVGTGELFF.

In its sample, this clonotype was seen many times. The chain joins TRBV7-9 to TRBJ1-2; weak D call: TRBD1 (5 bases). Trimming left V 5 bases short and J 4 bases short, with 23 bases between. Looked up from germline, CDR1 is SEHNR and CDR2 is FQNEAQ (reference sequence). This CDR3 has 17 amino acids. The CDR3 loop reads CASSPSGTATLSYGYTF. The CDR3 nucleotides are TGTGCCAGCAGCCCATCCGGGACGGCAACATTATCCTATGGCTACACCTTC.

The V and J genes are TRBV7-6 and TRBJ2-1, with D uncertain. Germline V gene data show CDR1 as SGHVS and CDR2 as FNYEAQ. The CDR3 runs to 12 residues. V gave up 5 bases and J gave up 8 bases, with 10 bases separating them. CDR3 region: CASSPDPHEQFF. CDR3 sequence (DNA): TGTGCCAGCAGCCCAGACCCCCATGAGCAGTTCTTC.

Concerning this clonotype itself: Given a much more abundant clone one base away, this may be a read error. The chain links TRBV7-8 to TRBJ2-7, with D perhaps matching TRBD1 or TRBD2 (5 bases each). Germline assignment: CDR1 SGHVS and CDR2 FQNEAQ. Trimming removed 6 bases at V and 3 bases at J, with 9 bases between. The CDR3 totals 12 residues. CDR3: CASRWGNYEQYF. In DNA form, the CDR3 reads TGTGCCAGCAGATGGGGGAACTACGAGCAGTACTTC.

This chain uses TRBV18 with TRBJ1-4; D is perhaps TRBD1 (6 bases). The length of the CDR3 is 15 residues. The V gene lost 2 bases and the J gene lost 5 bases, with 12 bases spanning the gap. Germline CDR1 KGHSH, CDR2 LQKENI. CDR3 nucleotides: TGTGCCAGCTCACCAACAGACAGGTGGAATGAAAAACTGTTTTTT. Protein sequence: CASSPTDRWNEKLFF.

This clonotype was detected many times. V usage is TRBV7-2 and J usage is TRBJ1-6; no clear D gene. V lost 2 bases and J lost 7, with 18 bases in between. The CDR3 is 17 residues long. CDR1 is SGHTA, CDR2 FQGNSA, per germline. CDR3 nucleotides: TGTGCCAGCAGCTTAACTTATTCGACTGGGCCCAATTCACCCCTCCACTTT. Protein product: CASSLTYSTGPNSPLHF.

This clonotype has at least ten counts. A read error may produce the germline difference seen at one junction end. V usage is TRBV7-7 and J usage is TRBJ2-1; D is ambiguous. This CDR3 has 12 amino acids. Germline V CDR1 and CDR2: SSHAT, FNYEAQ (reference sequence). CDR3 coding DNA: TGTGCTAGCAGCGCCTCGGGCGATGAGCAGTTCTTC. Protein product: CASSASGDEQFF.

The genes are TRBV20-1 and TRBJ1-1; D remains unclear. CDR1 is DFQATT, CDR2 SNEGSKA, per germline (reference sequence). The CDR3 contains 15 residues. Trimming removed 0 bases at V and 0 bases at J, with 11 bases between. The CDR3 is CSARDDEGLNTEAFF. In DNA, the CDR3 is TGCAGTGCTAGAGACGATGAGGGCCTGAACACTGAAGCTTTCTTT.

This clonotype was recorded many times. The J gene is TRBJ2-1, the V gene TRBV11-3; D gene uncertain. Germline V gives CDR1 SGHNT, CDR2 YENEEA. The CDR3 is 12 residues long. V lost 0 bases and J 5 bases, leaving 2 bases between the germline ends. In DNA, the CDR3 is TGTGCCAGCAGCTTAGAACACAATGAGCAGTTCTTC. Translating it yields CASSLEHNEQFF.

The J gene is TRBJ1-2, the V gene TRBV4-1; a weak D match, TRBD1 (6 bases). The germline gives CDR1 MGHRA, CDR2 YSYEKL. This CDR3 has 19 amino acids. The V end was cut by 0 bases, the J end by 6 bases, with 26 bases between. The CDR3 loop reads CASSQDVSIIDRRTNGYTF. The CDR3 DNA follows: TGCGCCAGCAGCCAAGATGTTTCAATAATCGACAGGAGAACTAATGGCTACACCTTC.

V and J are TRBV29-1 and TRBJ2-3, with 8 nucleotides matching TRBD2. CDR1 and CDR2 from the germline V gene are SQVTM and ANQGSEA. Losses at the gene ends were 4 bases for V and 4 bases for J; bases not matched to a gene: 7. The length of the CDR3 is 14 residues. The CDR3 reads CSVAWRGAPDTQYF. The CDR3 DNA reads as TGCAGCGTTGCTTGGCGGGGGGCCCCAGATACGCAGTATTTT.

The chain uses TRBV2 and TRBJ1-1; D is unresolved. The V end lost 6 bases, the J end lost 8 bases, and 13 bases lay between the germline ends. Germline CDR1 SNHLY, CDR2 FYNNEI. The CDR3 totals 12 residues. The CDR3 DNA follows: TGTGCCAGCAGCTTATTCGGGAAAGAAGCTTTCTTT. Amino acids: CASSLFGKEAFF.

The rearrangement uses TRBV27 and TRBJ1-5; possible D gene TRBD1, 5 bases. In germline, CDR1 is MNHEY, CDR2 SMNVEV (reference sequence). This CDR3 contains 14 residues. V lost 4 bases and J 11 bases, leaving 18 bases between the germline ends. The CDR3 reads CASSSPRDPSSQHF. CDR3 in DNA: TGTGCCAGCAGTTCCCCCCGGGACCCGTCTTCCCAGCATTTT.